The entry below gives a single T cell receptor (beta chain) sequence along with its context. Antigen unknown. This sample was taken from a study of T-cell reconstitution after alpha-beta-depleted transplantation in children. This CDR3 is 15 amino acids long. V trimming: 4 bases; J trimming: 6 bases; junction bases outside the gene matches: 12. Germline values: CDR1 SQVTM, CDR2 ANQGSEA. The study's findings and limits: A year post-transplant, T-cell counts and diversity derived mostly from newly produced T cells. Day-60 TCRbeta diversity that was high in some patients was derived from surviving recipient T cells and thymic progenitors. Reports say that about two months after transplant, the alpha-beta T cells came out of several hundred graft clones that had expanded.

The TCRbeta library was prepared with unique molecular identifiers. From the PCR reads, TCRdb called clonotypes with MiXCR, one entry per CDR3 protein. The sample shows around 960,000 distinct CDR3 sequences, around 30% of them seen only once. The J gene is TRBJ1-1, the V gene TRBV29-1; 9 bases fit TRBD1. The sequence was collected from a boy less than two years old who had a stem cell transplant for SCID, so the T cells may come from the graft donor. The sequences come from PBMCs, mostly from graft donor cells, collected 360 days after TCRalphabeta/CD19-depleted stem cell transplant. CDR3 in DNA: TGCAGCGTTGTGGTATTCGGGACAGGGTTCCCTGAAGCTTTCTTT. Translating gives CSVVVFGTGFPEAFF.